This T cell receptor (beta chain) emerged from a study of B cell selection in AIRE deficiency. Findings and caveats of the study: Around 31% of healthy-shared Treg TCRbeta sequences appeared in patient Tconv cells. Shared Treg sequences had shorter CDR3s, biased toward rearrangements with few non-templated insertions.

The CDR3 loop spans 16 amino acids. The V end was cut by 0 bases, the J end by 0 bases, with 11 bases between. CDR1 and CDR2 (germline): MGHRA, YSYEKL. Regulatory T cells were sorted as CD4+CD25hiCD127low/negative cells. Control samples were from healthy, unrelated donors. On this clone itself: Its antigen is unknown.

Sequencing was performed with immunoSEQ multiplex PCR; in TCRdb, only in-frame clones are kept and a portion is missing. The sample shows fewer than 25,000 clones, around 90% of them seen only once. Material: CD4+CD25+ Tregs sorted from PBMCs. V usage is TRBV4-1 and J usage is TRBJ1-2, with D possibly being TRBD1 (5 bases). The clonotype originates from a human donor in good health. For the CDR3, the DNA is TGCGCCAGCAGCCAAGATCGGAGACAGACTAACTATGGCTACACCTTC. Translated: CASSQDRRQTNYGYTF.